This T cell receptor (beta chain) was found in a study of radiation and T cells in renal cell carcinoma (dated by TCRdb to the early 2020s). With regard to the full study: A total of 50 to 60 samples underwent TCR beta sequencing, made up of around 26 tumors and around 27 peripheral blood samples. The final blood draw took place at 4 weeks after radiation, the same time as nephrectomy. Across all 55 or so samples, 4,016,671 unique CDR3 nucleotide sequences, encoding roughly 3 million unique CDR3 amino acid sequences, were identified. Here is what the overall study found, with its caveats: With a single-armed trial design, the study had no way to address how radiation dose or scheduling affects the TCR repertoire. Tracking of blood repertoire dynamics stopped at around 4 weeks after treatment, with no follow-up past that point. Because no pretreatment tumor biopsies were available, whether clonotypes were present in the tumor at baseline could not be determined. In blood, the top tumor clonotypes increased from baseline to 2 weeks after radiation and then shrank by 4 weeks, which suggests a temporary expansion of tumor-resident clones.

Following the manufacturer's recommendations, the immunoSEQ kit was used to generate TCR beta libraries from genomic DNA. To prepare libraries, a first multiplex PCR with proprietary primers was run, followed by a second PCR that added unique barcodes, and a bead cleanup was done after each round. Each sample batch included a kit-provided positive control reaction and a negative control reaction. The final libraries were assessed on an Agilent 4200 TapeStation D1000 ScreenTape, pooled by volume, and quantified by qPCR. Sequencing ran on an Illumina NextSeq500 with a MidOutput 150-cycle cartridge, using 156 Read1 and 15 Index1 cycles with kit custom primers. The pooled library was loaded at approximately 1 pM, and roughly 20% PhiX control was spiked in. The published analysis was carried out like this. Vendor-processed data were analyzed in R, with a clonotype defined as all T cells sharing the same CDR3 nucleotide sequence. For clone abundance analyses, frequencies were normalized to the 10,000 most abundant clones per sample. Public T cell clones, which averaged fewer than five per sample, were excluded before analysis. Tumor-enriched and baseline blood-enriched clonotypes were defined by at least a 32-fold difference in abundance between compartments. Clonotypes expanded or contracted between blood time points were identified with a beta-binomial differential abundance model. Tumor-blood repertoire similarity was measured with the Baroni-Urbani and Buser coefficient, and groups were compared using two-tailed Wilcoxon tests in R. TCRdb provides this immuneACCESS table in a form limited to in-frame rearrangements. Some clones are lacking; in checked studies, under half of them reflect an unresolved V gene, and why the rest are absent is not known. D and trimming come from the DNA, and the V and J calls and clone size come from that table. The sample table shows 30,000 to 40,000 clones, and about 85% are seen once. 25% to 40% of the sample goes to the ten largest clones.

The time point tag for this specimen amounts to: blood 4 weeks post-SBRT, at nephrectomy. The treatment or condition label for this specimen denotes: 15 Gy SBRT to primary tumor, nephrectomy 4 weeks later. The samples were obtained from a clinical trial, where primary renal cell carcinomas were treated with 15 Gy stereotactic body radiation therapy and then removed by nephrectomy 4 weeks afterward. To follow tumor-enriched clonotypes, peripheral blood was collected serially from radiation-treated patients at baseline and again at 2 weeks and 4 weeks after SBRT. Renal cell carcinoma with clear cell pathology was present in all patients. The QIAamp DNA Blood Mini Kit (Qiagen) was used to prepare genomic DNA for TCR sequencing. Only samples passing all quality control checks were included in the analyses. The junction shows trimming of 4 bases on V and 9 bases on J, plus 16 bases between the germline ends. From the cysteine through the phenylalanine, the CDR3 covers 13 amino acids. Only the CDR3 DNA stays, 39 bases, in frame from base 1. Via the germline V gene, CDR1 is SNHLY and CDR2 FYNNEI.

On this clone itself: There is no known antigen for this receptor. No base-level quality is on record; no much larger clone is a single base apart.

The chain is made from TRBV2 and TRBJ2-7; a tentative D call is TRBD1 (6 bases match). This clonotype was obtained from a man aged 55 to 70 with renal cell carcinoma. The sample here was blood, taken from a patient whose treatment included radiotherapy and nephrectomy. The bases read TGTGCCAGCAGTGCGCAAACAGGGATGAGGCAGTACTTC. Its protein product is CASSAQTGMRQYF.